The text below deals with one T cell receptor beta chain. Making the TCR beta cDNA relied on 5'RACE template switching with UMIs. TCRdb reanalyzed the 5' RACE reads and collapses them to one entry per CDR3 protein, without DNA. In all, the sample yields approximately 550,000 distinct CDR3 sequences. This record comes from a study of T cells expressing NK-cell markers. This CDR3 is 15 amino acids long. In germline, CDR1 is MDHEN, CDR2 SYDVKM. The rearrangement links TRBV28 to TRBJ2-2. The TCR comes from a man aged 18 to 30 in good health. Sequencing input: blood T cells: a sorted CD56 or NKG2C T cell subset, CD4+ or CD8+ T cells, or bulk PBMC T cells (not recorded which). CDR3 residues: CASSASSLGTGELFF.